Listed below are T cell receptor beta chains from one sample, sequenced in a study of human T cells and chemical hapten exposure. Each CDR3 protein is one row after TCRdb ran MiXCR on the RACE reads. The table includes about 340,000 distinct CDR3 sequences, 5.5% to 8% detected once. Sequenced material: whole blood, taken in connection with sensitization to the hapten diphenylcyclopropenone (DPC). The receptor set was obtained from a woman younger than 30 with alopecia areata. Some clones in this sample may be carry-over from other donors' samples. CDR3s include the opening cysteine and the closing phenylalanine or tryptophan. D genes are given only for firm matches. Size is omitted from some rows. Given values are once, few, many or a class for expanded clones.

d_gene: -
j_gene: TRBJ2-3
v_gene: TRBV6-5
abundance: few
CDR3nt: TGTGCCACCAGGGCCGGTTCAGCTCAATTCACAGATACGCAGTATTTT
CDR3aa: CATRAGSAQFTDTQYF

d_gene: -
j_gene: TRBJ2-2
v_gene: TRBV12-3/TRBV12-4
abundance: few
CDR3nt: TGTGCCAGCAGCACTACAGGGCTATTGGACGCCGGGGAGCTGTTTTTT
CDR3aa: CASSTTGLLDAGELFF

d_gene: -
j_gene: TRBJ2-6
v_gene: TRBV14
abundance: many
CDR3nt: TGTGCCAGCAGCCCCAGTTGGGGCAGAATAATCTCTGGGGCCAACGTCCTGACTTTC
CDR3aa: CASSPSWGRIISGANVLTF

d_gene: -
j_gene: TRBJ2-3
v_gene: TRBV4-3
abundance: many
CDR3nt: TGCGCCAGCAGCCTGTCGGCGGGCACAGATACGCAGTATTTT
CDR3aa: CASSLSAGTDTQYF

d_gene: -
j_gene: TRBJ2-3
v_gene: TRBV14
abundance: once
CDR3nt: TGTGCCAGCAGCCGAGGGCTAAATAGGTATTTT
CDR3aa: CASSRGLNRYF

d_gene: -
j_gene: TRBJ1-1
v_gene: TRBV12-3/TRBV12-4
abundance: many
CDR3nt: TGTGCCAGCAGTTCCCAGAGAAACACTGAAGCTTTCTTT
CDR3aa: CASSSQRNTEAFF

d_gene: -
j_gene: TRBJ1-3
v_gene: TRBV12-3/TRBV12-4
abundance: -
CDR3nt: TGTGCCAGCAGTTTTCGTGCTCTGATGAACACCATATATTTT
CDR3aa: CASSFRALMNTIYF

d_gene: -
j_gene: TRBJ1-1
v_gene: TRBV6-5
abundance: few
CDR3nt: TGTGCCAGCAGTTACGACCTAGGGAGGGCTTCTTCCACTGAAGCTTTCTTT
CDR3aa: CASSYDLGRASSTEAFF

d_gene: TRBD2
j_gene: TRBJ2-7
v_gene: TRBV20-1
abundance: -
CDR3nt: TGCAGTGCTAGAGATCTAGCGGGGGGCTCCTACGAGCAGTACTTC
CDR3aa: CSARDLAGGSYEQYF

d_gene: -
j_gene: TRBJ2-7
v_gene: TRBV6-1
abundance: few
CDR3nt: TGTGCCAGCAGTGAACGAGGCGGTCTGGGGGAGCAGTACTTC
CDR3aa: CASSERGGLGEQYF

d_gene: -
j_gene: TRBJ1-2
v_gene: TRBV29-1
abundance: few
CDR3nt: TGCAGCGTTACAGGGAATGGCTACACCTTC
CDR3aa: CSVTGNGYTF

d_gene: TRBD1
j_gene: TRBJ2-4
v_gene: TRBV20-1
abundance: -
CDR3nt: TGCAGTGCTAGCCTCGACAGGGCTCAGTACTTC
CDR3aa: CSASLDRAQYF

d_gene: -
j_gene: TRBJ1-1
v_gene: TRBV5-1
abundance: few
CDR3nt: TGCGCCAGCAGCTGGACGGGGGATATGAACACTGAAGCTTTCTTT
CDR3aa: CASSWTGDMNTEAFF

d_gene: -
j_gene: TRBJ1-1
v_gene: TRBV7-2
abundance: -
CDR3nt: TGTGCCAGCAGCCCCCTACCTCCAGGGTCGGGCACTGAAGCTTTCTTT
CDR3aa: CASSPLPPGSGTEAFF

d_gene: -
j_gene: TRBJ2-1
v_gene: TRBV24-1
abundance: -
CDR3nt: TGTGCCACCAGCACAACTAATGAGCAGTTCTTC
CDR3aa: CATSTTNEQFF

d_gene: TRBD2
j_gene: TRBJ2-7
v_gene: TRBV20-1
abundance: -
CDR3nt: TGCAGTGCTGCTACGTCTAGCGGGGATTACGAGCAGTACTTC
CDR3aa: CSAATSSGDYEQYF

d_gene: -
j_gene: TRBJ2-5
v_gene: TRBV11-3
abundance: many
CDR3nt: TGTGCCAGCAGCTCCGACCGGTTCCAAGAGACCCAGTACTTC
CDR3aa: CASSSDRFQETQYF

d_gene: -
j_gene: TRBJ2-1
v_gene: TRBV19
abundance: few
CDR3nt: TGTGCCAGTAGTATAGTATGGGACGCTGACAATGAGCAGTTCTTC
CDR3aa: CASSIVWDADNEQFF

d_gene: -
j_gene: TRBJ2-1
v_gene: TRBV4-1
abundance: -
CDR3nt: TGCGCCAGCAGCCAAGACACAGAGATGTTAAATGAGCAGTTCTTC
CDR3aa: CASSQDTEMLNEQFF

d_gene: -
j_gene: TRBJ1-4
v_gene: TRBV20-1
abundance: few
CDR3nt: TGCAGTGCGGCTGATGGGGGGCGCGATGAAAAACTGTTTTTT
CDR3aa: CSAADGGRDEKLFF

d_gene: -
j_gene: TRBJ1-1
v_gene: TRBV4-2
abundance: many
CDR3nt: TGTGCCAGCAGCCAAGATATGGGGGGGGTCACTGAAGCTTTCTTT
CDR3aa: CASSQDMGGVTEAFF

d_gene: -
j_gene: TRBJ1-5
v_gene: TRBV20-1
abundance: -
CDR3nt: TGCAGTGCTATTCGAGGGGGTGGCGTTCCTAGCAATCAGCCCCAGCATTTT
CDR3aa: CSAIRGGGVPSNQPQHF

d_gene: TRBD2
j_gene: TRBJ2-1
v_gene: TRBV19
abundance: few
CDR3nt: TGTGCCAGTAAGTCGAGCGGGGGCCACAATGAGCAGTTCTTC
CDR3aa: CASKSSGGHNEQFF

d_gene: TRBD1
j_gene: TRBJ2-7
v_gene: TRBV4-3
abundance: many
CDR3nt: TGCGCCAGCAGCCAAATACAGGGGGGCGAGCAGTACTTC
CDR3aa: CASSQIQGGEQYF

d_gene: -
j_gene: TRBJ1-5
v_gene: TRBV15
abundance: many
CDR3nt: TGTGCCACCAGCAGAGATCTGGGCTTTGAGAAGCCCCAGCATTTT
CDR3aa: CATSRDLGFEKPQHF

d_gene: -
j_gene: TRBJ2-3
v_gene: TRBV6-5
abundance: many
CDR3nt: TGTGCCACCTCTTTAATACCTGGCACAGATACGCAGTATTTT
CDR3aa: CATSLIPGTDTQYF

d_gene: -
j_gene: TRBJ1-1
v_gene: TRBV7-9
abundance: few
CDR3nt: TGTGCCAGCAGCGTCGAACAGGGCTCAGATGAAGCTTTCTTT
CDR3aa: CASSVEQGSDEAFF

d_gene: -
j_gene: TRBJ1-3
v_gene: TRBV15
abundance: -
CDR3nt: TGTGCCACCAGCAGGTCAGGGGCATTGAGAAACACCATATATTTT
CDR3aa: CATSRSGALRNTIYF

d_gene: -
j_gene: TRBJ2-5
v_gene: TRBV5-1
abundance: few
CDR3nt: TGCGCCAGCAGCTTGTCACTCGGATCGGAGACCCAGTACTTC
CDR3aa: CASSLSLGSETQYF

d_gene: TRBD1
j_gene: TRBJ1-1
v_gene: TRBV3-1
abundance: -
CDR3nt: TGTGCCAGCAGCCAAAGGGACAGGGAAACTGAAGCTTTCTTT
CDR3aa: CASSQRDRETEAFF

d_gene: -
j_gene: TRBJ1-5
v_gene: TRBV3-1
abundance: -
CDR3nt: TGTGCCAGCACCACAGACGCTAGCAATCAGCCCCAGCATTTT
CDR3aa: CASTTDASNQPQHF

d_gene: -
j_gene: TRBJ2-4
v_gene: TRBV5-1
abundance: many
CDR3nt: TGCGCCAGCTCCGAAACAGCGGGAGCCAAAAACATTCAGTACTTC
CDR3aa: CASSETAGAKNIQYF

d_gene: -
j_gene: TRBJ1-1
v_gene: TRBV28
abundance: many
CDR3nt: TGTGCCAGCAGTACCAATTCAGGGTACACTGAAGCTTTCTTT
CDR3aa: CASSTNSGYTEAFF

d_gene: TRBD1
j_gene: TRBJ2-3
v_gene: TRBV14
abundance: many
CDR3nt: TGTGCCAGCAGCCCATACCTTACAGGGGGCACAGATACGCAGTATTTT
CDR3aa: CASSPYLTGGTDTQYF

d_gene: TRBD1
j_gene: TRBJ2-3
v_gene: TRBV6-2/TRBV6-3
abundance: many
CDR3nt: TGTGCCAGCAGTTACTCTTGGGGACAGACGGATTGGGCAGATACGCAGTATTTT
CDR3aa: CASSYSWGQTDWADTQYF